The subject of this entry is one T cell receptor beta chain. This specimen comes from a study of blood T cells in healthy people across ages. The authors ran a second PCR of about 6 to 11 cycles using a sample-barcoded 5' primer and a J-beta primer mix. Per sample, CDR3-containing paired-end reads numbered at least 2.5 million. One entry per CDR3 protein results from TCRdb running MiXCR on the 5' RACE reads. The table includes just over 1 million distinct CDR3 sequences, 45% detected once. The authors isolated at least 7 million PBMCs per sample. This CDR3 is 9 amino acids long. Trimming stripped 5 bases from V and 12 bases from J, with 7 bases between. Germline-derived CDR1 and CDR2 are SEHNR and FQNEAQ (reference sequence).

Material: blood. The clonotype comes from a woman in her fifties or sixties in good health. The rearrangement joins TRBV7-9 to TRBJ1-2; D unclear. The CDR3 coding sequence is TGTGCCAGCAGCCCCTACGACACCTTC. This sequence encodes CASSPYDTF.